This TCR beta chain came from a study of blood T cell repertoires in COVID-19. Study information: Sample material is recorded as cDNA or gDNA derived from T cells, B-cell-depleted T cells, or PBMCs.

In the original processing: Scientists estimated how many nucleated cells there were by amplifying reference gene primers. The assay was immunoSEQ multiplex PCR, and TCRdb's table has in-frame clones only and misses some. V and J calls and clone size come straight from that table; D and trimming were deduced from the DNA. The sample includes 190,000 or so clones, around 87% of them seen just once. The CDR3 has 15 residues. The junction had 4 bases not matched to a gene; V was cut back by 3 bases and J by 7 bases. Germline V gene data show CDR1 as SGHRS and CDR2 as YFSETQ. This chain connects TRBV5-1 to TRBJ2-1; 13 nucleotides agree with TRBD2. The receptor was derived from a man aged 35 to 55 with active or convalescent COVID-19. Sequenced material: peripheral blood. CDR3: CASSSGLAGENEQFF. The DNA of the CDR3 is TGCGCCAGCAGCTCAGGACTAGCGGGGGAAAATGAGCAGTTCTTC. Together with reference TRBV5-1 and TRBJ2-1, the CDR3 gives the full variable domain: KAGVTQTPRYLIKTRGQQVTLSCSPISGHRSVSWYQQTPGQGLQFLFEYFSETQRNKGNFPGRFSGRQFSNSRSEMNVSTLELGDSALYLCASSSGLAGENEQFFGPGTRLTVL.